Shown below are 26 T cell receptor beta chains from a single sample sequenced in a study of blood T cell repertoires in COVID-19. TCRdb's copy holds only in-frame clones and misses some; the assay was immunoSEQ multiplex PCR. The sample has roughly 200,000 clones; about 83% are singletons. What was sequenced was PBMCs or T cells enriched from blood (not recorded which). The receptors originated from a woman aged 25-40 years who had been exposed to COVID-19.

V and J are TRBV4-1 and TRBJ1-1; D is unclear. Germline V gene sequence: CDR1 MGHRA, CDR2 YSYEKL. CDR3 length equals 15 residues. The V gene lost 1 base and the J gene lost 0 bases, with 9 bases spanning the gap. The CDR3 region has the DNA TGCGCCAGCAGCCAAGGGTTGGCAGTGAACACTGAAGCTTTCTTT. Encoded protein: CASSQGLAVNTEAFF.

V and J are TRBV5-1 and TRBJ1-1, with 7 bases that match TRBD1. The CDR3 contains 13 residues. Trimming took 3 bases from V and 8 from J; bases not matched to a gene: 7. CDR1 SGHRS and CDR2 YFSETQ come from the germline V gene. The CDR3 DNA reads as TGCGCCAGCAGCTACAGGGGCGAAACCGAAGCTTTCTTT. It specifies CASSYRGETEAFF.

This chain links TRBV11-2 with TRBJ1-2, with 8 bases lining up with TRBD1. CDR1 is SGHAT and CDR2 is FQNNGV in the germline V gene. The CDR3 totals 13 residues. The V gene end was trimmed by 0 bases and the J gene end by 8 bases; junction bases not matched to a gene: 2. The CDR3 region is CASSLDRGRGYTF. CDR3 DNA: TGTGCCAGCAGCTTAGACAGGGGGCGGGGCTACACCTTC.

The CDR3 reads CATSDSGEGSLHTQYF. CDR3 bases: TGTGCCACCAGTGACTCCGGGGAGGGGAGTCTGCATACGCAGTATTTT. The chain combines TRBV24-1 with TRBJ2-3; 7 positions match TRBD2. This CDR3 has 16 amino acids. Germline CDR1 reads KGHDR; CDR2 reads SFDVKD. With V trimmed by 4 bases and J by 7 bases, 13 bases remained unmatched.

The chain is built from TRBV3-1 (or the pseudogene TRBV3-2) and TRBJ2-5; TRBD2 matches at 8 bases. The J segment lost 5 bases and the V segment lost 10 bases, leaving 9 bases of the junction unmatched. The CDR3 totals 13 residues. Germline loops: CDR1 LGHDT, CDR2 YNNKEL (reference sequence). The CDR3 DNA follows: TGTGCCACGGATGCGGGGGGCAGGGAGACCCAGTACTTC. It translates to CATDAGGRETQYF.

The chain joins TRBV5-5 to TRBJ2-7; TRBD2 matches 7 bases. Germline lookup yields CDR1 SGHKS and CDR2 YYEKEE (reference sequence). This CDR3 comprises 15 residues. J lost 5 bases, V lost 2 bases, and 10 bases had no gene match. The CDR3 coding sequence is TGTGCCAGCAGCTTCATGACGGGGGGTAGCGACGAGCAGTACTTC. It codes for CASSFMTGGSDEQYF.

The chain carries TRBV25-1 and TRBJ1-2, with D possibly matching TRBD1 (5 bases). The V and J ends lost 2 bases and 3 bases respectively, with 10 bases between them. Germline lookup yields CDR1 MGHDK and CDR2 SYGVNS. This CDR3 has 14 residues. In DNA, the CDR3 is TGTGCCAGCAGTGAAAGGGGTTTATACTATGGCTACACCTTC. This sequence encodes CASSERGLYYGYTF.

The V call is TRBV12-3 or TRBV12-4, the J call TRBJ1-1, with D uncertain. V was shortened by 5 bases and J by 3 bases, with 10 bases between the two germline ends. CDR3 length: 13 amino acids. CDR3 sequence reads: CASSPSIHTEAFF. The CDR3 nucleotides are TGTGCCAGCAGTCCGTCTATCCACACTGAAGCTTTCTTT.

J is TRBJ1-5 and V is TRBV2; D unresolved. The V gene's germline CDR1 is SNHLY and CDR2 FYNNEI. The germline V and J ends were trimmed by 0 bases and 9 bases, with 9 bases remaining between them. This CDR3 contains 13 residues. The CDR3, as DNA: TGTGCCAGCAGTGAAGCGCTTCGGGGGCCCCAGCATTTT. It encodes CASSEALRGPQHF.

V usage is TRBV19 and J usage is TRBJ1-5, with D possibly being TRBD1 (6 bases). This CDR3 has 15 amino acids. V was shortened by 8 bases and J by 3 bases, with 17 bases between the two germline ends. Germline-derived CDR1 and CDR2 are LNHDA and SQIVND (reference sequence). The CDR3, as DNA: TGTGCCAGTGAGGGGATCCGGGACAACAATCAGCCCCAGCATTTT. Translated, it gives CASEGIRDNNQPQHF.

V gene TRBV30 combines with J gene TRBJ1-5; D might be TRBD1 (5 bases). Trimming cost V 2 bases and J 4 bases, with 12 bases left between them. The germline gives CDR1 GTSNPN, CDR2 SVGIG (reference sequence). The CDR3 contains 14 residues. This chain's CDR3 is CAWSPRARNQPQHF. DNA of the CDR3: TGTGCCTGGAGTCCCAGGGCGAGGAATCAGCCCCAGCATTTT.

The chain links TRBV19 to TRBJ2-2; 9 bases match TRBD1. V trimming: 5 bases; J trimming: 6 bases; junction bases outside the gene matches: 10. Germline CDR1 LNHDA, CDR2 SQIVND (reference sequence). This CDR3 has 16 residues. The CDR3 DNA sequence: TGTGCCAGTAGTCTCCGGGACAGGGTTGAGGCCGGGGAGCTGTTTTTT. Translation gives CASSLRDRVEAGELFF.

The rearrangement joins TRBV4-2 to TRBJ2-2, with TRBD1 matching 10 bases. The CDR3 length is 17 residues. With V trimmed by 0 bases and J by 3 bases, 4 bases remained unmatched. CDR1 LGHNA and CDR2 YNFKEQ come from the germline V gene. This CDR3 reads CASSQDLGTGDTGELFF. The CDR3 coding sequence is TGTGCCAGCAGCCAAGATCTTGGGACAGGGGACACCGGGGAGCTGTTTTTT.

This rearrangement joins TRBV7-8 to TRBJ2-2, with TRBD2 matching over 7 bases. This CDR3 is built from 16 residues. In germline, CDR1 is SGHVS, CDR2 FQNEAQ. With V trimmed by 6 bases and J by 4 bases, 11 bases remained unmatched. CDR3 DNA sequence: TGTGCCAGCAGATCCAAGAGCGGGGATCGCACCGGGGAGCTGTTTTTT. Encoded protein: CASRSKSGDRTGELFF. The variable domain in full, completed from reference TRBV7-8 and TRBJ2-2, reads GAGVSQSPRYKVAKRGQDVALRCDPISGHVSLFWYQQALGQGPEFLTYFQNEAQLDKSGLPSDRFFAERPEGSVSTLKIQRTQQEDSAVYLCASRSKSGDRTGELFFGEGSRLTVL.

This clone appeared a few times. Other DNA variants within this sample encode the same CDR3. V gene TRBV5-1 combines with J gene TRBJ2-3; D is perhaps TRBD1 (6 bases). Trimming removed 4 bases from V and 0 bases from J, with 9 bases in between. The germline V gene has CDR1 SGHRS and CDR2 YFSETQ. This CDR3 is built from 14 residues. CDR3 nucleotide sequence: TGCGCCAGCAGCCCAGGACAGAGCACAGATACGCAGTATTTT. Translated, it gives CASSPGQSTDTQYF.

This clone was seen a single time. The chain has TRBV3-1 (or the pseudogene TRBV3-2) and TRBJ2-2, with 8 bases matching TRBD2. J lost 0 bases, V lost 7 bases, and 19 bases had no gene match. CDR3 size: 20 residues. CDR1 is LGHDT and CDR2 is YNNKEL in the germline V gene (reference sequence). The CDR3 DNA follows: TGTGCCAGCACTGGTCGGGAACTACCGGGGGGGATATCGAACACCGGGGAGCTGTTTTTT. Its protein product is CASTGRELPGGISNTGELFF.

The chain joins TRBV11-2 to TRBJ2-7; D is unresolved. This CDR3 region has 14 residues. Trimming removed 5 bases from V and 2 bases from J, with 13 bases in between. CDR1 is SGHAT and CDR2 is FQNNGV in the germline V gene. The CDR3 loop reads CASSAKSGAYEQYF. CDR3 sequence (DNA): TGTGCCAGCAGCGCCAAATCTGGAGCCTACGAGCAGTACTTC. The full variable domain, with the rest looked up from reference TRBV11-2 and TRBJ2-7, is EAGVAQSPRYKIIEKRQSVAFWCNPISGHATLYWYQQILGQGPKLLIQFQNNGVVDDSQLPKDRFSAERLKGVDSTLKIQPAKLEDSAVYLCASSAKSGAYEQYFGPGTRLTVT.

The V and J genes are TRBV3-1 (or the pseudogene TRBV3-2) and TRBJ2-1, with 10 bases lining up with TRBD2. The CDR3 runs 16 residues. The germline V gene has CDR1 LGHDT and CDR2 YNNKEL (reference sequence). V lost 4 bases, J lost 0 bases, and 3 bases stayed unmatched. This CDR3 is CASSPGLASSYNEQFF. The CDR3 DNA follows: TGTGCCAGCAGCCCGGGACTAGCGAGCTCCTACAATGAGCAGTTCTTC.

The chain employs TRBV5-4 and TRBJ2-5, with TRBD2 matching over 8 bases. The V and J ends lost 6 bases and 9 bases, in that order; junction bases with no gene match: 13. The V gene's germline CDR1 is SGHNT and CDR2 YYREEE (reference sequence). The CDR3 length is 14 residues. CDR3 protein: CASTTQGLVMAQYF. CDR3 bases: TGTGCCAGCACGACCCAGGGACTAGTCATGGCCCAGTACTTC.

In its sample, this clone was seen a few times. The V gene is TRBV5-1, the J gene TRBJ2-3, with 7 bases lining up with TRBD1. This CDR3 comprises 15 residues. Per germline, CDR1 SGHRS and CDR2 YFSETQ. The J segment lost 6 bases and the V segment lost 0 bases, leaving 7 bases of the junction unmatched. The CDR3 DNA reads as TGCGCCAGCAGCTTGGGACAGGGAAGGGTGGATACGCAGTATTTT. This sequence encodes CASSLGQGRVDTQYF.

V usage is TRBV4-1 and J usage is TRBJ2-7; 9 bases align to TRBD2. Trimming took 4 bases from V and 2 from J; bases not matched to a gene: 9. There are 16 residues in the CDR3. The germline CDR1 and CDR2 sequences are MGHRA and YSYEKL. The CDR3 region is CASSPSGLAGPYEQYF. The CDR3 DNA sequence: TGCGCCAGCAGCCCCTCGGGACTAGCTGGCCCCTACGAGCAGTACTTC.

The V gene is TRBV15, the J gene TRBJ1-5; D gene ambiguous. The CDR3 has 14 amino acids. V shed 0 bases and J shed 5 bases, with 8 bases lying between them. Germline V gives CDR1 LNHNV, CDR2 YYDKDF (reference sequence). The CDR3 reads CATSRDRGDQPQHF. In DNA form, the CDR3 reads TGTGCCACCAGCAGAGATCGAGGAGATCAGCCCCAGCATTTT.

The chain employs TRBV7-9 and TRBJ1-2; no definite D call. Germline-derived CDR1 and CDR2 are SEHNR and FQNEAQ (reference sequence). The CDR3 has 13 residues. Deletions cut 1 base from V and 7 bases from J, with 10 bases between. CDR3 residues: CASSLDSVIGYTF. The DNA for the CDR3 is TGTGCCAGCAGCTTAGACTCCGTGATTGGCTACACCTTC.

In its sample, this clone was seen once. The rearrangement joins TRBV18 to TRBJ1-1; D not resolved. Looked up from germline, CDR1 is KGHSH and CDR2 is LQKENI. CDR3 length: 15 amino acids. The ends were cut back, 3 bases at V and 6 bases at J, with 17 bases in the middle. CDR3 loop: CASSPPMSVFAEAFF. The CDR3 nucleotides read TGTGCCAGCTCACCGCCAATGTCGGTTTTCGCTGAAGCTTTCTTT.

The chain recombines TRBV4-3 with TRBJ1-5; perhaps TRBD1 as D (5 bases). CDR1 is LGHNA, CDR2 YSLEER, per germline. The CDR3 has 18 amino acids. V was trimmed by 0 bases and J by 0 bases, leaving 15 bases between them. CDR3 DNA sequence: TGCGCCAGCAGCCAAGATAGGCCAGGGCCTTATAGCAATCAGCCCCAGCATTTT. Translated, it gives CASSQDRPGPYSNQPQHF.

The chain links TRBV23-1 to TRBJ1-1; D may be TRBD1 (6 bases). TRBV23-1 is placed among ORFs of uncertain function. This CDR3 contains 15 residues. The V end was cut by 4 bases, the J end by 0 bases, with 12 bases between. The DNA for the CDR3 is TGCGCCAGCAGTCCTAGACAGGCCTTGAACACTGAAGCTTTCTTT. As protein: CASSPRQALNTEAFF.